The text below deals with one T cell receptor (beta chain). The assay was immunoSEQ multiplex PCR, and TCRdb's table has in-frame clones only and misses some. The table has 55,000 to 85,000 clones, roughly 94% seen once. The junction had 10 bases not matched to a gene; V was cut back by 5 bases and J by 0 bases. Germline V CDR1 and CDR2: MNHEY, SMNVEV (reference sequence). The CDR3 sequence is 17 residues long. This sample was included in a study of T cell changes during pregnancy in multiple sclerosis. This receptor was obtained from a female donor with multiple sclerosis, enrolled in a pregnancy study. Specimen: peripheral blood, collected in the third trimester of pregnancy. The chain employs TRBV27 and TRBJ1-3; 7 bases fit TRBD1. The CDR3 loop reads CASSPRRDSSSGNTIYF. The CDR3 nucleotides read TGTGCCAGCAGTCCCCGACGGGACAGCAGCTCTGGAAACACCATATATTTT.